A single sample is the source of the 21 T cell receptor beta chains below, sequenced in a study of cytomegalovirus exposure and HLA in healthy donors. Sequenced by immunoSEQ multiplex PCR; TCRdb stores in-frame clones only, minus some. The repertoire has more than 85,000 clones, 85% to 95% of them found once; the top ten carry 0.7% to 0.9%. Sequencing was carried out using PBMCs. The receptors shown here come from a woman between 18 and 30 years old in good health and CMV-seronegative.

The CDR3 nucleotides are TGCGCCAGCAGCTTGGGCGGACAGGGTAACCCTCAGCTGTTTTTT. Encoded protein: CASSLGGQGNPQLFF. The V gene is TRBV5-1, the J gene TRBJ1-4, with 8 bases that match TRBD1. Germline V gene lookup returns CDR1 SGHRS and CDR2 YFSETQ. The CDR3 loop spans 15 amino acids. J was trimmed by 14 bases and V by 0 bases; bases with no gene match: 12. Combining the CDR3 with reference TRBV5-1 and TRBJ1-4 gives the whole variable domain KAGVTQTPRYLIKTRGQQVTLSCSPISGHRSVSWYQQTPGQGLQFLFEYFSETQRNKGNFPGRFSGRQFSNSRSEMNVSTLELGDSALYLCASSLGGQGNPQLFFGSGTQLSVL.

V usage is TRBV5-6 and J usage is TRBJ2-1, with D maybe TRBD2 (6 bases). Trimming removed 4 bases from V and 8 bases from J, with 19 bases in between. Germline CDR1 and CDR2: SGHDT and YYEEEE. The CDR3 totals 15 residues. Here the CDR3 DNA reads TGTGCCAGCAGCCCGTACGGCGGGACCACCTATGAGCAGTTCTTC. It yields the protein CASSPYGGTTYEQFF.

The chain links TRBV18 to TRBJ2-3; 8 positions agree with TRBD1. The junction had 4 bases not matched to a gene; V was cut back by 5 bases and J by 0 bases. This CDR3 is built from 15 residues. Germline V CDR1 and CDR2: KGHSH, LQKENI. DNA for the CDR3: TGTGCCAGCTCAAAAGGACAGGGCAGCACAGATACGCAGTATTTT. The encoded protein is CASSKGQGSTDTQYF. Full variable domain (remainder filled in from reference TRBV18 and TRBJ2-3): NAGVMQNPRHLVRRRGQEARLRCSPMKGHSHVYWYRQLPEEGLKFMVYLQKENIIDESGMPKERFSAEFPKEGPSILRIQQVVRGDSAAYFCASSKGQGSTDTQYFGPGTRLTVL.

This chain links TRBV29-1 with TRBJ1-4; tentatively, D is TRBD1 (6 bases). The CDR3 runs 15 residues. CDR1 is SQVTM, CDR2 ANQGSEA, per germline. The V and J ends lost 6 bases and 0 bases respectively, with 14 bases between them. The CDR3 DNA reads TGCAGCGTAGCGGGGACAACGGCAACTAATGAAAAACTGTTTTTT. Translating gives CSVAGTTATNEKLFF.

The chain joins TRBV5-8 to TRBJ2-7, with 7 bases identical to TRBD1. CDR1 and CDR2 (germline): SGHTS, YDEGEE. The CDR3 sequence is 12 residues long. J gave up 6 bases and V 4 bases, and 4 bases lay outside the gene matches. CDR3 nucleotides: TGTGCCAGCAGCCGATGGACAGGCGAGCAGTACTTC. Translating it yields CASSRWTGEQYF.

CDR3: CASSSPAGVGNTIYF. In DNA, the CDR3 is TGTGCCAGCAGTTCCCCCGCAGGGGTGGGAAACACCATATATTTT. The rearrangement uses TRBV28 and TRBJ1-3; D perhaps matches TRBD1 (6 bases). Germline CDR1 MDHEN, CDR2 SYDVKM. Between the trimmed V and J ends, which lost 4 bases and 4 bases, there was a span of 14 bases. CDR3 length: 15 amino acids.

This chain uses TRBV7-9 with TRBJ2-7, with TRBD2 identical over 7 bases. The CDR3 length is 12 residues. Trimming at V came to 5 bases and at J to 3 bases, leaving 1 base not matched to a gene. The germline CDR1 and CDR2 sequences are SEHNR and FQNEAQ (reference sequence). The CDR3 spells CASSPSGYEQYF. CDR3 DNA sequence: TGTGCCAGCAGCCCTAGCGGCTACGAGCAGTACTTC.

The CDR3 DNA sequence: TGTGCCAGCAGCCGGGCGTATACGCAGTATTTT. Encoded protein: CASSRAYTQYF. The rearrangement uses TRBV14 and TRBJ2-3; D is undetermined. With 4 bases removed from V and 7 bases from J, the gap between germline ends came to 6 bases. The length of the CDR3 is 11 residues. Germline-derived CDR1 and CDR2 are SGHDN and FVKESK.

The gene calls are TRBV12-5 and TRBJ2-3; 7 nucleotides agree with TRBD2. The CDR3 sequence is 16 residues long. The junction had 15 bases not matched to a gene; V was cut back by 6 bases and J by 6 bases. Germline CDR1 reads LGHNT; CDR2 reads FRNRAP. CDR3 sequence: CASGQSGTQPWDTQYF. DNA for the CDR3: TGTGCTAGTGGGCAAAGCGGGACGCAACCTTGGGATACGCAGTATTTT.

V usage is TRBV7-2 and J usage is TRBJ2-3; no definite D call. CDR3 length: 15 residues. The germline V and J ends were trimmed by 5 bases and 0 bases, with 12 bases remaining between them. Germline values: CDR1 SGHTA, CDR2 FQGNSA. The CDR3 protein is CASSQDILSTDTQYF. CDR3 in DNA: TGTGCCAGCAGCCAAGACATTTTGAGCACAGATACGCAGTATTTT.

The chain couples TRBV5-1 to TRBJ1-1, with 7 bases fitting TRBD1. Germline lookup yields CDR1 SGHRS and CDR2 YFSETQ. Trimming cost V 5 bases and J 0 bases; bases outside gene matches: 7. The CDR3 runs 15 residues. The CDR3 nucleotides read TGCGCCAGCAGACAACCGGGACAGTTGAACACTGAAGCTTTCTTT. Its protein is CASRQPGQLNTEAFF.

V gene TRBV5-1 combines with J gene TRBJ2-3; 11 nucleotides align to TRBD2. J gave up 3 bases and V 4 bases, and 7 bases lay outside the gene matches. Germline CDR1 reads SGHRS; CDR2 reads YFSETQ. The CDR3 covers 16 residues. The CDR3 region is CASSPQTSGVTDTQYF. CDR3 DNA: TGCGCCAGCAGCCCGCAGACTAGCGGGGTGACAGATACGCAGTATTTT.

The sample holds a few counts of this clone. This chain links TRBV9 with TRBJ1-3; D remains ambiguous. Per the germline V gene, CDR1 is SGDLS and CDR2 is YYNGEE. V lost 4 bases and J lost 4, with 12 bases in between. The CDR3 consists of 14 residues. CDR3: CASSPTGYGNTIYF. The CDR3 DNA reads TGTGCCAGCAGCCCTACGGGGTACGGAAACACCATATATTTT.

The chain has TRBV14 and TRBJ2-1; unclear D gene. Germline lookup yields CDR1 SGHDN and CDR2 FVKESK. V lost 6 bases to trimming and J lost 1 base, with 10 bases between them. This CDR3 is 14 amino acids long. The CDR3 DNA sequence: TGTGCCAGCAGGCCAGCGAGTTCCTACAATGAGCAGTTCTTC. Translation gives CASRPASSYNEQFF.

The J gene is TRBJ2-3, the V gene TRBV29-1, with 8 bases aligning to TRBD1. This CDR3 has 16 amino acids. Germline V CDR1 and CDR2: SQVTM, ANQGSEA. Trimming removed 3 bases from V and 2 bases from J; junction bases left unmatched: 10. The CDR3 coding sequence is TGCAGCGTTGATGCGACCCGACAGGGGTCCACAGATACGCAGTATTTT. Protein: CSVDATRQGSTDTQYF.

The gene calls are TRBV12-5 and TRBJ2-7; TRBD1 aligns across 8 bases. Unmatched junction bases numbered 7, after V lost 7 bases and J lost 2 bases. This CDR3 is built from 14 residues. Germline CDR1 reads LGHNT; CDR2 reads FRNRAP. CDR3 loop: CASASGGLTYEQYF. DNA of the CDR3: TGTGCTAGTGCCTCAGGGGGCCTAACCTACGAGCAGTACTTC.

This chain links TRBV7-2 with TRBJ1-2, with D possibly matching TRBD1 (5 bases). V was clipped by 5 bases and J by 7 bases, with 11 bases between them. The CDR3 is 12 residues long. Germline-derived CDR1 and CDR2 are SGHTA and FQGNSA. This CDR3 is CASSAVGGGYTF. Here the CDR3 DNA reads TGTGCCAGCAGCGCCGTCGGGGGTGGCTACACCTTC.

CDR3 residues: CASSLRGYEQYF. The CDR3 nucleotides are TGTGCCAGCAGCTTAAGGGGATACGAGCAGTACTTC. The rearrangement links TRBV7-9 to TRBJ2-7, with a weak D call TRBD1 (5 bases). The germline V gene has CDR1 SEHNR and CDR2 FQNEAQ (reference sequence). The CDR3 has 12 amino acids. V lost 2 bases, J lost 4 bases, and 6 bases lay in between.

The V and J genes are TRBV25-1 and TRBJ1-4; 8 nucleotides match TRBD1. This CDR3 is 14 amino acids long. The germline V gene has CDR1 MGHDK and CDR2 SYGVNS. After removal of 7 bases from V and 6 bases from J, the junction contained 7 bases not matched to a gene. CDR3 bases: TGTGCCAGCACAGACGGGACAGGATATGAAAAACTGTTTTTT. Residues: CASTDGTGYEKLFF.

The chain recombines TRBV6-6 with TRBJ2-7; 8 bases agree with TRBD2. With 4 bases clipped from V and 5 bases from J, the junction kept 10 bases outside the gene matches. The CDR3 covers 15 residues. Per the germline V gene, CDR1 is MNHNY and CDR2 is SVGAGI (reference sequence). CDR3 in amino acids: CASSFVVGGVNEQYF. CDR3 sequence (DNA): TGTGCCAGCAGTTTTGTAGTCGGGGGGGTCAACGAGCAGTACTTC.

The V gene is TRBV11-3, the J gene TRBJ1-5; TRBD1 might be the D (6 bases). The CDR3 extends over 13 amino acids. With 5 bases removed from V and 7 bases from J, the gap between germline ends came to 12 bases. Germline-derived CDR1 and CDR2 are SGHNT and YENEEA. The DNA of the CDR3 is TGTGCCAGCAGCCCAACAGGGAACCAGCCCCAGCATTTT. It codes for CASSPTGNQPQHF.